Listed below are T cell receptor beta chains from one sample, sequenced in a study of blood T cell repertoires in COVID-19. The protocol was immunoSEQ multiplex PCR, while the TCRdb copy is restricted to in-frame clones and leaves out a portion. The sample has 70,000 to 95,000 clones; about 84% are singletons. The material sequenced was peripheral blood. These receptor sequences come from a human donor in a cohort sampled during active COVID-19. Each CDR3 is given with its conserved first and last residue. The order of the fields is V gene, CDR3 length, CDR3 protein.

TRBV4-1,16,CASSPFTGLSGNTIYF
TRBV27,16,CASSTGGGALNQPQHF
TRBV19,14,CASSIREGNYGYTF
TRBV6-1,13,CASSEAGVETQYF
TRBV21-1,13,CASSKELRDRAYF
TRBV24-1,13,CATSDAGNNEQFF
TRBV6-5,15,CASSYNRGDNQPQHF
TRBV4-1,15,CASSQPGTIQETQYF
TRBV2,19,CASSVWSGTGGKAKNIQYF
TRBV5-1,15,CASSLTSGGHNEQFF
TRBV19,17,CASSMHGQGGRNTEAFF
TRBV4-2,15,CASSQEQGIVQPQHF
TRBV12-3/TRBV12-4,13,CASSTGQLYQHTF
TRBV25-1,12,CASTSAHDEQYF
TRBV2,15,CASRAGQGANQPQHF
TRBV20-1,13,CSASLAGGYEQYF
TRBV19,13,CASSIGKGAGYTF
TRBV6-6,16,CASSYPQGANTGELFF
TRBV5-4,16,CASSPHRGGGTDTQYF
TRBV7-9,14,CASSLEGTGAEAFF
TRBV6-5,15,CASSSTSGPTDTQYF
TRBV7-2,15,CASSLEAGGSNEQFF
TRBV19,14,CASSIQAEGSPLHF
TRBV19,13,CASSRQGYNEQFF
TRBV7-9,14,CASSRQGNNSPLHF
TRBV7-3,17,CASSLSNDRDVLYEQYF
TRBV18,13,CASSPDRNEKLFF
TRBV6-2/TRBV6-3,14,CASSPQGVNTEAFF
TRBV25-1,15,CASSEHRGYNSPLHF
TRBV6-1,16,CASSKGQGSSYNEQFF
TRBV19,14,CASIPVGANYGYTF
TRBV19,16,CASSRARAGGRNEQFF
TRBV7-7,14,CASSLVLAGDEQFF
TRBV30,13,CAWSDGQNEKLFF
TRBV14,16,CASSQYAGSFGYEQYF
TRBV4-1,16,CASSRRGGGAPGELFF
TRBV6-1,10,CASSDGGQYF
TRBV27,13,CASSLFRGTEAFF
TRBV19,15,CANRRRGIRTDTQYF
TRBV4-1,14,CASSQPRGQEKLFF
TRBV19,15,CASSTRDRGNYGYTF
TRBV19,15,CASRTAGGALDEQFF
TRBV18,17,CASSLKQLAGGSNEQFF
TRBV7-9,19,CASSSQLTGTGGLTGELFF
TRBV7-2,17,CASSGPLPSGGAWTQYF
TRBV10-3,13,CAISPRGQDEQYF
TRBV21-1,12,CASSNNTDTQYF
TRBV2,13,CASNRDRSYEQYF
TRBV24-1,14,CATSDPDRNYGYTF
TRBV10-2,15,CASSGLAGINYEQYF
TRBV6-5,15,CASSRTGLITDTQYF
TRBV18,14,CASSPSSAVETQYF
TRBV7-8,14,CASSRTEASEKLFF
TRBV19,14,CASNSGVPIGPQHF
TRBV5-1,16,CASSLVPAGGNNEQFF
TRBV13,17,CASSHRTSGDPSYEQYF
TRBV19,15,CASSISGLARNEQFF